This T cell receptor (beta chain) came from a study of PD-1 blockade in classical Hodgkin lymphoma. Study at large: The nivolumab dose that patients received was 3 mg/kg, given intravenously every 2 weeks. General study points: The baseline diversity of complete responders showed similarity to that of newly diagnosed patients. Healthy donors reportedly exceeded newly diagnosed patients in baseline TCR diversity. While CD8+ TCR diversity did not rise significantly by C4D1, CD4+ TCR diversity did.

TCRdb keeps only in-frame clones here, not all; method: immunoSEQ multiplex PCR. The repertoire holds about 43,000 clones, with over 65% as singletons. CDR1 SEHNR and CDR2 FQNEAQ come from the germline V gene (reference sequence). The trim removed 8 bases at V and 3 bases at J, leaving 5 bases unmatched. The CDR3 is 14 amino acids. After autologous stem cell transplantation all patients relapsed, and prior brentuximab vedotin exposure differed between cohorts. Notes on this clone: No antigen is known for it.

This clonotype was sampled from a human donor with classical Hodgkin lymphoma. The sample consisted of peripheral blood mononuclear cells (PBMCs), taken before the second cycle of nivolumab. The J gene is TRBJ2-3, the V gene TRBV7-9; 10 bases agree with TRBD1. The CDR3, as DNA: TGTGCCAGCGGACTGGACAGGGGGACAGATACGCAGTATTTT. Protein sequence: CASGLDRGTDTQYF.